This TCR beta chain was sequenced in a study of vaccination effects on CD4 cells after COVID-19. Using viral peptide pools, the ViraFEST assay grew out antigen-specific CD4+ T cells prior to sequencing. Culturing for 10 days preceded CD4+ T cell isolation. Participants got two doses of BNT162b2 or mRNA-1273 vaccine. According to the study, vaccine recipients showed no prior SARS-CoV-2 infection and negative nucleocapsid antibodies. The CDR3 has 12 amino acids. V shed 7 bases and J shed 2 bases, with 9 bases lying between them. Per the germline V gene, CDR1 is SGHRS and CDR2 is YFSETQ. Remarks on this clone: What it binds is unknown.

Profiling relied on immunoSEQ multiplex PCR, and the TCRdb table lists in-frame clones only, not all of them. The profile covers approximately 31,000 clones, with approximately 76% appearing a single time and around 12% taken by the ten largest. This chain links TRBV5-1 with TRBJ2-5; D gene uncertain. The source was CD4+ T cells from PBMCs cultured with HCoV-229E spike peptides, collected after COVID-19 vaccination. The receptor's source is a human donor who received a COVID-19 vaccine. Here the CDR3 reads CASEGSQETQYF. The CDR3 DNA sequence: TGCGCCAGCGAAGGGTCGCAAGAGACCCAGTACTTC.